This T cell receptor beta chain is from a study of cytomegalovirus exposure and HLA in healthy donors (dated by TCRdb to 2016 to 2017). Regarding the research as a whole: An earlier analysis of approximately 640 of the donors reported about 250 Gb of sequence data and some 120 million unique TCR beta sequences from approximately 180 million T cells. In a later genetic analysis, genome-wide SNP genotypes for about 60% of the 666 donors were used, and that subset was treated as a discovery cohort. Approximately 300 gigabases of sequencing data and around 80 million unique TCR sequences made up an early release that covered fewer than 650 HLA-typed donors. The study aimed to test whether signatures of past pathogen exposure could be identified by cataloging public T cell receptors. A separate validation cohort of about 110 different subjects was used in addition to the approximately 670-subject first cohort. The study combined high-throughput TCR immunosequencing, statistical association of individual TCRs with disease status, and machine learning to predict cytomegalovirus infection status. In a later analysis, previously published TCR beta repertoires from 666 donors were re-analyzed and high-resolution HLA genotyping was added so that TCR occurrence patterns could be studied. Of the 398 genotyped donors, approximately 80% were placed in the genetic ancestry cluster associated with self-reported Caucasian donors. All discovery cohort repertoires had been generated on a single sequencing platform. Four to six DR-DQ haplotypes were handled as single units for association and clustering because linkage in the cohort was strong. The T cell repertoires of 550 to 850 subjects were profiled by immunosequencing and related to cytomegalovirus serostatus. Among about 370 genotyped donors of the cohort, an average of around 250,000 unique TCR beta nucleotide sequences was sequenced per donor, of which about 19% were non-productive. Rather than using new phenotypic data, the later analysis identified candidate immune exposures from TCR beta sequences and from how often those sequences occurred across donors. The number of donors typed differed by locus, with about 629-630 for A, B, C, DRB1 and DQB1, roughly 520 for DQA1, some 570 for DPA1, and some 440 for DPB1. HLA typing included class I and class II loci at four-digit resolution. Donor age, sex, ethnicity and CMV serostatus were compiled alongside the repertoire data. An earlier analysis of around 580 of the donors used high-throughput TCR beta sequencing to judge whether each TCR beta V gene segment behaved as functional or pseudogenic.

Inclusive of the bounding cysteine and phenylalanine, the CDR3 is 19 residues long. Only the CDR3 DNA is retained, 57 bases long and in frame from the first base. CDR1 and CDR2 (MNHEY, SMNVEV) derive from the germline V gene (reference sequence). Trimming takes 0 bases from V and 5 bases from J, and the germline ends sit 23 bases apart. In the case of this clone: It lacks a known antigen.

The cohort consisted of more than 650 healthy bone marrow donors. All cohort members were sampled while nominally healthy, although unrecorded immune exposures were likely present. The donor was CMV seronegative and was included in the group of 352 seronegative cohort members. A peripheral blood sample was provided by each donor, and peripheral blood mononuclear cells were used for TCR beta sequencing. Genomic DNA was extracted from the blood cell samples with the Qiagen DNeasy Blood Extraction Kit. The library was prepared using the immunoSEQ multiplex PCR assay. A mixture of 60 forward primers for TCR Vbeta segments and 13 reverse primers for TCR Jbeta segments was used in the multiplex PCR. Amplification of the CDR3 region of rearranged TCR beta genes was performed with a multiplex PCR assay on genomic DNA. The Illumina HiSeq System was used to sequence the amplified TCR beta libraries as 87-base-pair reads. The source study handled its data this way. In a later analysis, tens of millions of unique TCR beta chains were counted across the 650 to 700 repertoires, and about 10 million of these chains were shared by at least two donors. Raw reads were error-corrected and collapsed into unique sequences with a nearest-neighbor algorithm that merged closely related sequences to remove PCR and sequencing errors. Alignment of CDR3 sequences to IMGT reference sequences was used to assign V, D and J gene segments. Each retained sequence needed at least a six-nucleotide match to both a V gene segment and a J gene segment. Rearrangements were classified as productive when the CDR3 lacked stop codons and remained in frame with V and J, and all other rearrangements were classified as non-productive. Following IMGT convention, CDR3 was defined as the stretch from the second conserved V-encoded cysteine to the conserved J-encoded phenylalanine. The earlier analysis of around 640 of the donors excluded sequences that lacked an unambiguous match to a single V gene segment. In an earlier analysis of approximately 550 of the donors, V segments were called functional above 56.7% productive rearrangements and were called segregating when the between-donor standard deviation exceeded 5%. A statistical classification framework was developed to diagnose cytomegalovirus status using the catalog of TCR beta chain sequences. In a later analysis, TCR nucleotide sequences were compared against IMGT/GENE-DB human TR gene sequences so that V and J genes could be assigned. A later analysis assigned CDR3 sequences and most-parsimonious VDJ recombination scenarios with the TCRdist pipeline. In a later analysis, every TCR beta chain was defined by the combination of its CDR3 amino acid sequence and its V-gene family, and reads without a unique V-gene family were dropped. A later analysis removed 450 to 600 highly shared, low-generation-probability nucleotide sequences to deal with suspected cross-contamination and a sequencing artifact. In a later analysis, a clonal expansion index was calculated for each public chain from normalized within-repertoire ranks of inferred template counts. In a later analysis, generation probabilities were computed using a VDJ recombination model fitted to out-of-frame rearrangements, and the results were checked against IGoR. In a later analysis, TCR-TCR, TCR-HLA and TCR-CMV co-occurrence was scored with hypergeometric tests, and a repertoire-size bias correction was applied to TCR pairs. In a later analysis, false discovery rates were estimated by permuting HLA or CMV assignments 20 times. A later analysis grouped co-occurring TCRs with DBSCAN, adding TCRdist sequence similarity when clustering within HLA-allele-positive subsets. Repertoires with fewer than 30,000 or more than 120,000 public chains were left out of co-occurrence clustering, as were five repertoires with anomalous nucleotide sharing. TCRdb provides this immuneACCESS table in a form limited to in-frame rearrangements. Some clones are lacking; in checked studies, under half of them reflect an unresolved V gene, and why the rest are absent is not known. Clonal size and the V and J genes are those of that table, whereas D and trimming came from the DNA. The table for this sample records approximately 140,000 clones. Of the sample, approximately 2.4% is held by the ten largest clones.

Study-wide findings and limitations: Because HLA typing was missing for some donors at each locus, association tests included only the typed subset. While some public TCRs were present in many individuals, most TCR sequences turned up only very rarely across donors. According to a later analysis, parvovirus B19, influenza, CMV and Epstein-Barr virus appeared linked to several top co-occurrence clusters. At a false discovery rate of 0.05, a later analysis linked approximately 18,000 TCR beta sequences to specific HLA alleles. In both the original and validation cohorts, the classifier was reported to diagnose cytomegalovirus status with high specificity and sensitivity. This cohort had only TCR beta chains sequenced, and the lack of alpha or paired-chain data limited which features could be detected. Linkage disequilibrium might explain the correlated functional status among segregating V segments, but an unknown experimental factor could not be ruled out. According to a later genetic analysis, donors in an Asian-associated ancestry cluster had fewer N-insertions in productive TCRs than the roughly 660-donor mean. A later analysis found that TCR association rates varied across HLA loci, with DRB1 alleles showing the most associated TCRs and HLA-C alleles the fewest. A further reported finding was that TCR beta sequences accurately predicted the HLA-A and HLA-B alleles for most subjects in the first cohort. According to a later analysis, most CMV-associated TCR beta chains appeared to be HLA-restricted, and the HLA associations seemed to be driven largely by CMV exposure. The authors suggested that the approach could potentially be generalized to other disease states and immunological phenotypes. Broadly in line with IMGT annotations, most TCR beta V segments showed up in productive rearrangements about 87% or about 30% of the time in an earlier analysis of several hundred of the donors. CMV serostatus was the only immune exposure information available for the cohort. The study gave a list of under 200 TCR beta chains associated with cytomegalovirus. Seventeen rarely observed V segments, including chromosome 9 orphons, were excluded from the earlier analysis of several hundred of the donors because counts were too low. In vitro tests confirmed that a few of the cytomegalovirus-associated TCR beta chains recognize cytomegalovirus antigens. Compared with equally common non-associated chains, HLA-associated TCR beta chains in a later analysis were more clonally expanded and had lower generation probabilities. Sequencing depth was assumed to be roughly uniform across donors in the presence/absence analyses, though that assumption may not hold. Assigning TCR associations to individual alleles was difficult when HLA alleles, especially DR and DQ, strongly co-occurred. Because the 87-base-pair reads could not distinguish some IMGT-functional V segments, including TRBV6-2 and TRBV6-3, those segments were excluded. A cluster of highly shared sequence variants was judged likely to represent a technical artifact of the sequencing pipeline. A later genetic analysis associated a missense DCLRE1C variant with V-gene and J-gene trimming of TCR beta chains, and an independent cohort replicated the association.

The sequence derives from a man aged 40-50 years in good health and CMV-seronegative. The receptor chain draws on TRBV27 and TRBJ2-1; matching of 6 bases hints at TRBD1 as the D gene. The sequenced sample was PBMCs. The DNA sequence reads TGTGCCAGCAGTTTATCGAACGGACCCTCCATACAGGGACACAATGAGCAGTTCTTC. Its translation reads: CASSLSNGPSIQGHNEQFF.